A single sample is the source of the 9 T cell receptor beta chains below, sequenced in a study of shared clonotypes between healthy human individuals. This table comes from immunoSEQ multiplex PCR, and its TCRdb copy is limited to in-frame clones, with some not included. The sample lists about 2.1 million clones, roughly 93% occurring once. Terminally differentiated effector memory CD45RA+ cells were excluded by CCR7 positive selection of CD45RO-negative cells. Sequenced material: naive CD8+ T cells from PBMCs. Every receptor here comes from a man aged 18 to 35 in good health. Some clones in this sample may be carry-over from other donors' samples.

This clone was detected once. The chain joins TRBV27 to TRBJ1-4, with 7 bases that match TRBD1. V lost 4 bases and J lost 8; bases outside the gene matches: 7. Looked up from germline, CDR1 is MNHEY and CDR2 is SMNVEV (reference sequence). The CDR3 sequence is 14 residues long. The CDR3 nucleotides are TGTGCCAGCAGTTCCGGGACAGAGCCCGAAAAACTGTTTTTT. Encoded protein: CASSSGTEPEKLFF.

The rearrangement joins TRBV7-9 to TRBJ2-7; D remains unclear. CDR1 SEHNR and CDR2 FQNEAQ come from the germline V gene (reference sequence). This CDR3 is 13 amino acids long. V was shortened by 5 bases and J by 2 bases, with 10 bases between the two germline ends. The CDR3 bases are TGTGCCAGCAGCCCGTCTTGGGCCTACGAGCAGTACTTC. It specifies CASSPSWAYEQYF.

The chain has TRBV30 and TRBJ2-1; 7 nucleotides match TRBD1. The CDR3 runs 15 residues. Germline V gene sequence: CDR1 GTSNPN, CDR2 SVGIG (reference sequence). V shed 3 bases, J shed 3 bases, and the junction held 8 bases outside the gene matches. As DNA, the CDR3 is TGTGCCTGGAGCTGGGCGACAGGGCTCTACAATGAGCAGTTCTTC. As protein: CAWSWATGLYNEQFF.

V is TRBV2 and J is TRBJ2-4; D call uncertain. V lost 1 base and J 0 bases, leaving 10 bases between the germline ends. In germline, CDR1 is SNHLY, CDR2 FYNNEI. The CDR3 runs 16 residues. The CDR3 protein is CASSEGTGLAKNIQYF. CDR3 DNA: TGTGCCAGCAGTGAAGGCACCGGGTTAGCCAAAAACATTCAGTACTTC.

This chain's CDR3 is CSSYVGNEQFF. CDR3 nucleotide sequence: TGCAGCTCGTACGTCGGTAATGAGCAGTTCTTC. The chain recombines TRBV29-1 with TRBJ2-1; unclear D gene. The germline V gene has CDR1 SQVTM and CDR2 ANQGSEA. V was cut by 8 bases and J by 7 bases, with 12 bases left in between. The CDR3 covers 11 residues.

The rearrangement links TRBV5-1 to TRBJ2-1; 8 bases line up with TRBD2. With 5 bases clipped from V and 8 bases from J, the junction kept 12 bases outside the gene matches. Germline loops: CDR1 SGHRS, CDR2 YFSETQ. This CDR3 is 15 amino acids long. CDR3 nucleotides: TGCGCCAGCAGGCAAACCGGGACTAGGGATGATGAGCAGTTCTTC. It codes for CASRQTGTRDDEQFF.

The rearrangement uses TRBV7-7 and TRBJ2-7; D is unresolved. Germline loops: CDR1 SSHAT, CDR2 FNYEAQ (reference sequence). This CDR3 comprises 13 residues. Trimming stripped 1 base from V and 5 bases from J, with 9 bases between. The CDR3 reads CASSLDRAHEQYF. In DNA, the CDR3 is TGTGCCAGCAGCTTAGATAGGGCGCACGAGCAGTACTTC.

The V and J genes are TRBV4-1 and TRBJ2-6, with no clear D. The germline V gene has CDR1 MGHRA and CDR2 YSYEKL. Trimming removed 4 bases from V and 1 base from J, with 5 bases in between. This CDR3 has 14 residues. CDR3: CASSPVSGANVLTF. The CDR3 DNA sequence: TGCGCCAGCAGCCCTGTATCTGGGGCCAACGTCCTGACTTTC.

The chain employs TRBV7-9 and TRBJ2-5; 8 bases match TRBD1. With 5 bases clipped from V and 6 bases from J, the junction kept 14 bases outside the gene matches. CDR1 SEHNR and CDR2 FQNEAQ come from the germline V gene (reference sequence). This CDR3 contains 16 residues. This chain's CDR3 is CASSPKGQGEAKTQYF. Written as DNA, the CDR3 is TGTGCCAGCAGCCCAAAAGGACAGGGTGAAGCGAAGACCCAGTACTTC.